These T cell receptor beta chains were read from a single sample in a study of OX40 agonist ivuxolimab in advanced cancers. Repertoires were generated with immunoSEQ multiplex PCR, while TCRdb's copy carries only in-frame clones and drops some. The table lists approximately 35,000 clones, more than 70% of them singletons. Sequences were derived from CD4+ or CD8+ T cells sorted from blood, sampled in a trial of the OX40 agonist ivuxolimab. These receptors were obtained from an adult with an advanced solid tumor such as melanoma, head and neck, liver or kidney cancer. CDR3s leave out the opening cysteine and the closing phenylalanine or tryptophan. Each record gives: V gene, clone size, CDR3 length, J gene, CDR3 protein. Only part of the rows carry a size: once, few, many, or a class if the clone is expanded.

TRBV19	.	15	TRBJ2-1	ASTRLAGGPSYNEQF
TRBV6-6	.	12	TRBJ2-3	ASSQRWGVDTQY
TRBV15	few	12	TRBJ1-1	ATSRRGENTEAF
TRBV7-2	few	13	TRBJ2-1	ASSLKGAWGNEQF
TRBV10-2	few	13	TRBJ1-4	ASRATGATQEKLF
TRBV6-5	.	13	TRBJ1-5	ASSPGQVINQPQH
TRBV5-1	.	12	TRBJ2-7	ASSVRTGGHEQY
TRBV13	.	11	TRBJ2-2	ASSPRGGVELF
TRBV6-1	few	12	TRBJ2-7	ASSPYGARDEQY
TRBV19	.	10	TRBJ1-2	ASSNWGIGYT
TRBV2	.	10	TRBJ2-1	ASSGRRQEQF
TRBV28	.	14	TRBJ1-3	AIRRRDRGSGNTIY
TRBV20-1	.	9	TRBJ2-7	SAAAGYEQY
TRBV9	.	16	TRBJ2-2	ASSVEGTGETNTGELF
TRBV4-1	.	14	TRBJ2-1	ASSQAKGSSYNEQF
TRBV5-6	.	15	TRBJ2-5	ASSFQRGSGSQETQY
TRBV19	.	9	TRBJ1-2	ASSRSGSYT
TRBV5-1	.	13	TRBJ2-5	ASSLVGTSQETQY
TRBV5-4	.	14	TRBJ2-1	ASSLRRLAGYNEQF
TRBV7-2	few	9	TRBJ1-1	ASSLVGAAF
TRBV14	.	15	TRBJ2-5	ASSQDRGGGRRETQY
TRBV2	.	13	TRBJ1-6	ASSGSGGYNSPLH
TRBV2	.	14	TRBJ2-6	ASEAGKGAGANVLT
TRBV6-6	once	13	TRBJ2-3	ASSYGGGASDTQY
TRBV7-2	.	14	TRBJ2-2	ASSLSGGANTGELF
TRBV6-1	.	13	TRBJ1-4	ASRIHSATNEKLF
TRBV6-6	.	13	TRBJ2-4	ASSYVAGGGNIQY
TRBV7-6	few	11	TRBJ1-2	ASSLEPAGGYT
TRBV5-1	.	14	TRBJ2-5	ASSLYGGAAGETQY
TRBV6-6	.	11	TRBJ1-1	ASSYRQNTEAF
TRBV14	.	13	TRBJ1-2	ASSQDSRGSNGYT
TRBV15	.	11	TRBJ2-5	ATSRDPVETQY
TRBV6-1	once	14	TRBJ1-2	ASSGTPIDSWYGYT
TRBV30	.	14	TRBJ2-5	AWSLRLAGGQEAQY
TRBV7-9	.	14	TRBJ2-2	ASSFAGGIGAGELF
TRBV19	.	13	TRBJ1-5	ASRRLAYSNQPQH
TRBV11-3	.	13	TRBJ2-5	ASSMGLAGEETQY
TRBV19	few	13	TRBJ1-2	ASTAGGAVSYGYT
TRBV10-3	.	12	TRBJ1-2	AISEGGQGFGYT
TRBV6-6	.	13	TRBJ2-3	ASRFGTAITDTQY
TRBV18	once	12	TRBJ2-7	ASSGQGSSYEQY
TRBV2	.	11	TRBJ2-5	ASSGGRGETQY
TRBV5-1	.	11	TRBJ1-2	ASSLAPGNGYT
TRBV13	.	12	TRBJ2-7	ASSLGGEGYEQY
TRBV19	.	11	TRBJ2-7	ASSTGAPYEQY
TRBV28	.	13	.	ASSFFGFRSYEQY
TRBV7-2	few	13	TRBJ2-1	ASSLASGGWDEQF
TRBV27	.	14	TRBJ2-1	ASSSLLGSLANEQF
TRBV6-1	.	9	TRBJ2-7	ASSDSYEQY
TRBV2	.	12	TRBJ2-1	ASSELGFGNEQF
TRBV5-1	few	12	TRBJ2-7	ASSLVGGDYEQY
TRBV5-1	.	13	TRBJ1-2	ASSSSGPLNYGYT
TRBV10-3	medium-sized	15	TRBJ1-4	AISESKSTGFAEKLF
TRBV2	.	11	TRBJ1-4	ASSVGGGEKLF
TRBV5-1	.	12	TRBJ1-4	ASSWTSQVEKLF
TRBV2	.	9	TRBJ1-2	ASRPEFGYT
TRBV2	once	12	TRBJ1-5	ASGEGRNNQPQH
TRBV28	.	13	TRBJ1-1	ASSFLPSPGAEAF
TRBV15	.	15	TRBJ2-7	ATSREGGQGALYEQY
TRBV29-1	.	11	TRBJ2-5	SADPGQQETQY